Listed below are T cell receptor beta chains from one sample, sequenced in a study of T cells after yellow fever vaccination. MiXCR, run by TCRdb on the 5' RACE reads, gives a single entry per CDR3 protein. The sample comprises about 630,000 distinct CDR3 sequences, approximately 13% of which are singletons, and under 15% rests with the top ten. The source was PBMCs, collected on the day of the yellow fever booster vaccination. These receptor sequences come from a man in his thirties or forties who received the YFV17D yellow fever vaccine. Both conserved end residues are part of each CDR3. Fields, in order: clone size, D gene, V gene, J gene, CDR3 protein, CDR3 DNA. D genes are given only for firm matches. Only part of the rows carry a size: once, few, many, or a class if the clone is expanded.

>few|TRBD2|TRBV24-1|TRBJ2-1
CATSDLPSGPYNEQFF
TGTGCCACCAGTGATTTGCCTAGCGGGCCCTACAATGAGCAGTTCTTC
>-|-|TRBV3-1|TRBJ2-7
CASSQERRGTYSYEQYF
TGTGCCAGCAGCCAAGAAAGGCGCGGGACCTACTCCTACGAGCAGTACTTC
>-|-|TRBV20-1|TRBJ1-2
CSAITQSRERDGYTF
TGCAGTGCCATAACCCAAAGCAGGGAGCGCGATGGCTACACCTTC
>-|-|TRBV29-1|TRBJ2-1
CSVEGVTEQFF
TGCAGCGTTGAGGGGGTTACTGAGCAGTTCTTC
>-|TRBD1|TRBV5-1|TRBJ2-4
CASSLRKGQGISGNIQYF
TGCGCCAGCAGCCTTAGGAAGGGACAGGGGATTTCGGGAAACATTCAGTACTTC
>-|-|TRBV12-3/TRBV12-4|TRBJ2-2
CASTKRATGELFF
TGTGCCAGCACCAAACGAGCCACCGGGGAGCTGTTTTTT
>-|TRBD2|TRBV20-1|TRBJ2-1
CCARDLTAGVYNEQFF
TGCTGTGCTAGAGATCTGACAGCGGGAGTCTACAATGAGCAGTTCTTC
>-|TRBD2|TRBV7-2|TRBJ2-1
CASSLGRSRGGNEQFF
TGTGCCAGCAGCTTAGGGAGGAGCCGGGGGGGCAATGAGCAGTTCTTC
>-|-|TRBV7-2|TRBJ2-5
CASKGRNQETQYF
TGTGCCAGCAAAGGGCGGAACCAAGAGACCCAGTACTTC
>many|-|TRBV6-1|TRBJ2-7
CASRHGPLYEQYF
TGTGCCAGCAGACATGGACCCTTGTACGAGCAGTACTTC
>few|-|TRBV25-1|TRBJ2-7
CASSAGDGYEQYF
TGTGCCAGCAGTGCAGGGGATGGCTACGAGCAGTACTTC
>-|-|TRBV5-1|TRBJ2-7
CASSLAGGAPYEQYF
TGCGCCAGCAGCTTGGCGGGGGGCGCCCCCTACGAGCAGTACTTC
>many|-|TRBV5-6|TRBJ2-1
CASSPDRIPYNEQFF
TGTGCCAGCAGCCCCGACAGAATCCCCTACAATGAGCAGTTCTTC
>-|-|TRBV19|TRBJ2-2
CASSIVGDTGELFF
TGTGCCAGTAGTATAGTAGGGGACACCGGGGAGCTGTTTTTT
>-|TRBD1|TRBV24-1|TRBJ2-3
CATSDVRDRVADTQYF
TGTGCCACCAGTGATGTCCGGGACAGGGTTGCAGATACGCAGTATTTT
>-|-|TRBV25-1|TRBJ2-1
CASSRGAGSLGNEQFF
TGTGCCAGCAGTAGGGGGGCGGGATCCCTGGGCAATGAGCAGTTCTTC
>once|TRBD2|TRBV7-6|TRBJ2-7
CASSLDPGTSKLSEQYF
TGTGCCAGCAGCTTAGATCCCGGGACTAGCAAGTTATCCGAGCAGTACTTC
>-|-|TRBV7-2|TRBJ2-5
CASRTLGGQETQYF
TGTGCCAGCAGAACCCTGGGCGGCCAAGAGACCCAGTACTTC
>-|TRBD2|TRBV18|TRBJ2-1
CASSPRLAGAGNEQFF
TGTGCCAGCTCACCAAGACTAGCGGGAGCCGGAAATGAGCAGTTCTTC
>-|TRBD1|TRBV6-1|TRBJ2-5
CASNWDRSQETQYF
TGTGCCAGCAACTGGGACAGGTCCCAAGAGACCCAGTACTTC
>-|-|TRBV14|TRBJ2-5
CASSQMDRAYQETQYF
TGTGCCAGCAGCCAAATGGACAGAGCGTACCAAGAGACCCAGTACTTC
>-|TRBD2|TRBV9|TRBJ2-1
CASSETSGRYNEQFF
TGTGCCAGCAGCGAGACTAGCGGGAGGTACAATGAGCAGTTCTTC
>-|-|TRBV20-1|TRBJ2-4
CSASSGGDIQYF
TGCAGTGCTAGCTCAGGGGGGGACATTCAGTACTTC
>-|TRBD2|TRBV5-1|TRBJ2-7
CASSLDLAGGREQYF
TGCGCCAGCAGCTTGGACCTAGCGGGAGGGCGCGAGCAGTACTTC
>many|-|TRBV29-1|TRBJ2-1
CSARTANEQFF
TGCAGCGCCCGGACTGCGAATGAGCAGTTCTTC
>-|-|TRBV12-3/TRBV12-4|TRBJ2-1
CASSLLIAAEQFF
TGTGCCAGCAGTCTCCTAATAGCGGCTGAGCAGTTCTTC
>-|TRBD1|TRBV20-1|TRBJ2-7
CSARRQGSYEQYF
TGCAGTGCTCGACGACAGGGCTCCTACGAGCAGTACTTC
>-|TRBD1|TRBV4-3|TRBJ2-7
CASSQVRQGETYEQYF
TGCGCCAGCAGCCAGGTTCGACAGGGGGAAACCTACGAGCAGTACTTC
>-|-|TRBV12-3/TRBV12-4|TRBJ2-3
CASGESTDTQYF
TGTGCCAGCGGCGAAAGCACAGATACGCAGTATTTT
>-|-|TRBV20-1|TRBJ2-7
CSAKVGSATYEQYF
TGCAGTGCTAAAGTGGGTAGCGCCACCTACGAGCAGTACTTC
>many|-|TRBV15|TRBJ2-5
CATSRPTKETQYF
TGTGCCACCAGCAGACCGACTAAAGAGACCCAGTACTTC
>-|TRBD2|TRBV7-2|TRBJ2-5
CASSLAPSGQETQYF
TGTGCCAGCAGCTTAGCCCCTAGCGGGCAAGAGACCCAGTACTTC
>-|-|TRBV7-2|TRBJ2-7
CASRRLPSLVSYEQYF
TGTGCCAGCAGACGCCTACCAAGCCTTGTCTCCTACGAGCAGTACTTC
>few|-|TRBV5-1|TRBJ1-2
CASSGDTYGYTF
TGCGCCAGCAGCGGCGACACCTATGGCTACACCTTC
>-|TRBD2|TRBV3-1|TRBJ2-5
CASSPGILAGAPPQETQYF
TGTGCCAGCAGCCCTGGGATTCTAGCGGGAGCCCCCCCCCAAGAGACCCAGTACTTC
>few|TRBD2|TRBV6-2/TRBV6-3|TRBJ2-6
CASLTRTSGSRSGANVLTF
TGTGCCAGCCTAACGAGGACTAGCGGGAGTAGGTCTGGGGCCAACGTCCTGACTTTC
>-|TRBD1|TRBV20-1|TRBJ1-1
CSAGDRGAGNTEAFF
TGCAGTGCTGGTGACAGGGGGGCGGGGAACACTGAAGCTTTCTTT
>-|TRBD1|TRBV6-2/TRBV6-3|TRBJ1-2
CASSSITGVDYGYTF
TGTGCCAGCAGTTCTATTACAGGGGTCGACTATGGCTACACCTTC
>-|-|TRBV20-1|TRBJ1-2
CSAPGVYGYTF
TGCAGTGCTCCAGGGGTATATGGCTACACCTTC
>few|-|TRBV3-1|TRBJ2-7
CASGSKGGYAYEQYF
TGTGCCAGCGGGAGTAAGGGGGGTTACGCCTACGAGCAGTACTTC
>many|-|TRBV12-3/TRBV12-4|TRBJ2-7
CASSPEGTLSYEQYF
TGTGCCAGCAGTCCCGAGGGAACCCTCTCCTACGAGCAGTACTTC